The table lists the clone carrying this T cell receptor (beta chain) with a few counts. Its specificity is not known. TCRdb independently ran MiXCR on the reads; one entry per CDR3 protein. The table has 200,000 or so distinct CDR3 sequences, over 25% seen once. The data belong to a study of T cell repertoires in cytomegalovirus infection. Background on the study: Both CMV infection and a matching HLA type were indicated by public TCR beta signatures. Findings and caveats of the study: Pooled public TCR beta family frequency picked out CMV carriers with the relevant HLA. Across the ex vivo response, the dominant clonotypes were HLA-C-restricted CMV-specific TCR beta clonotypes.

Sequences were obtained from PBMCs. The receptor comes from a human donor in good health (CMV status not recorded). Some clones in this sample may be carry-over from other donors' samples.

The CDR3: CSVKDGTEAFF. As DNA, the CDR3 is TGCAGCGTTAAGGACGGAACTGAAGCTTTCTTT. The chain is built from TRBV29-1 and TRBJ1-1; D is unresolved. Germline lookup yields CDR1 SQVTM and CDR2 ANQGSEA. The V gene lost 5 bases and the J gene lost 5 bases, with 9 bases spanning the gap. The CDR3 extends over 11 amino acids.